Detailed here is one TCR beta chain. Its antigen is currently unknown. The method was immunoSEQ multiplex PCR; TCRdb's version includes in-frame clones alone and lacks a portion of them. The table shows approximately 64,000 clones, with 65% to 85% occurring only once. These data belong to a study of T cell responses to AZD1222 COVID-19 vaccine. Whole-study findings and limits: Vaccine-associated CD4 TCRs spanned spike, dominant at 160-218 and 743-854. Baseline serostatus was positive in only a handful of AZD1222 recipients.

Sample: peripheral blood, taken on day 0 of AZD1222 vaccination. The source of this sequence is an adult in good health.

CDR3 sequence (DNA): TGTGCCAGCAGTTACTCGATGCTGGGGGAAAAACTGTTTTTT. It translates to CASSYSMLGEKLFF. The chain recombines TRBV6-6 with TRBJ1-4, with D unresolved. Trimming removed 0 bases from V and 8 bases from J, with 10 bases in between. The length of the CDR3 is 14 residues. The germline V gene encodes CDR1 MNHNY and CDR2 SVGAGI (reference sequence).